Listed below are T cell receptor beta chains from one sample, sequenced in a study of T cell responses to AZD1222 COVID-19 vaccine. Using immunoSEQ multiplex PCR, the repertoire was profiled, and TCRdb retains in-frame clones only, with some absent. The sample includes 60,000 to 85,000 clones, about 88% of them seen just once. The sequencing used peripheral blood, collected 28 days after the second dose of the MenACWY control vaccine. These receptors were taken from an adult who received the MenACWY meningococcal vaccine as a control. The CDR3 runs from the conserved cysteine through the conserved F or W. The order of the fields is J gene, V gene, D gene, clone size, CDR3 DNA, CDR3 protein. A D gene is named only where the DNA matches it firmly. Clone size is not always given. Where it is, it says once, few, many or a class for expanded clones.

TRBJ1-6,TRBV6-5,NA,NA,TGTGCCAGCAGTTACTCTCCCTTATTGGATTCACCCCTCCACTTT,CASSYSPLLDSPLHF
TRBJ1-1,TRBV19,TRBD1,NA,TGTGCCAGTAGTCTTCGGACAGGGCCTGAAGCTTTCTTT,CASSLRTGPEAFF
TRBJ2-2,TRBV11-3,NA,NA,TGTGCCAGCAGCTTAAAACACACCGGGGAGCTGTTTTTT,CASSLKHTGELFF
TRBJ2-5,TRBV3-1/TRBV3-2,NA,NA,TGTGCCAGCAGCCAAGTCAGAGGGCGCGGGGAGACCCAGTACTTC,CASSQVRGRGETQYF
TRBJ2-5,TRBV2,NA,few,TGTGCCAGCAGTGGGGTCGGGGGAACCCAAGAGACCCAGTACTTC,CASSGVGGTQETQYF
TRBJ1-5,TRBV6-5,NA,once,TGTGCCAGCAGTTACTCGAGCGACAATCAGCCCCAGCATTTT,CASSYSSDNQPQHF
TRBJ2-2,TRBV30,NA,NA,TGTGCCTGGTCGGGCATCGGATCCACCGGGGAGCTGTTTTTT,CAWSGIGSTGELFF
TRBJ2-1,TRBV3-1/TRBV3-2,TRBD2,NA,TGTGCCAGCAGCCCCCAGCGGGGGGCGATTAATGAGCAGTTCTTC,CASSPQRGAINEQFF
TRBJ1-2,TRBV7-9,NA,NA,TGTGCCAGCAGCTTGGGTGGGGATACGGCTAACTATGGCTACACCTTC,CASSLGGDTANYGYTF
TRBJ2-1,TRBV20-1,NA,NA,TGCAGTGCTAGCGGGAGCTCGCAGTTCTTC,CSASGSSQFF
TRBJ1-2,TRBV19,NA,NA,TGTGCCAGTAGTATAGTCGAGAATCGCTACACCTTC,CASSIVENRYTF
TRBJ1-5,TRBV4-1,NA,NA,TGCGCCAGCAGCCGAGAAATGGACACAGGGAGCACTTATAGCAATCAGCCCCAGCATTTT,CASSREMDTGSTYSNQPQHF
TRBJ2-7,TRBV5-4,NA,NA,TGTGCCAGCAGCCCCACCGGATGGGTAGGGAACGAGCAGTACTTC,CASSPTGWVGNEQYF
TRBJ2-1,TRBV19,NA,NA,TGTGCCAGTAGTATAGCGGGCAGCACCAATGAGCAGTTCTTC,CASSIAGSTNEQFF
TRBJ1-6,TRBV19,TRBD1,NA,TGTGCCAGTAGTATCCGGGACAGTAATTCACCCCTCCACTTT,CASSIRDSNSPLHF
TRBJ2-7,TRBV28,NA,NA,TGTGCCAGCAGAGTTCCGGGGACACCGTACTACGAGCAGTACTTC,CASRVPGTPYYEQYF
TRBJ1-6,TRBV4-2,NA,NA,TGTGCCAGCAGCCAAGAACCCCCGGGAGGGGGCTATAATTCACCCCTCCACTTT,CASSQEPPGGGYNSPLHF
TRBJ2-2,TRBV7-3,NA,NA,TGTGCCAGCAGCTTAGGGTGGGCGAACACCGGGGAGCTGTTTTTT,CASSLGWANTGELFF
TRBJ1-3,TRBV12-3/TRBV12-4,NA,NA,TGTGCCAGCAGTTTAGGGTCCCGGGACACCTATTTT,CASSLGSRDTYF
TRBJ1-1,TRBV19,NA,NA,TGTGCCAGTAGTACCCAGGGGTTCACTGAAGCTTTCTTT,CASSTQGFTEAFF
TRBJ2-2,TRBV29-1,NA,NA,TGCAGCGCCGAGACTTCCACCGGGGAGCTGTTTTTT,CSAETSTGELFF
TRBJ2-7,TRBV19,TRBD1,NA,TGTGCCAGTAGTATTGTACAGGGGCAAGTCGAGCAGTACTTC,CASSIVQGQVEQYF
TRBJ1-5,TRBV4-1,NA,NA,TGCGCCAGCAGCCAAGGGATTTATAGCAATCAGCCCCAGCATTTT,CASSQGIYSNQPQHF
TRBJ1-3,TRBV7-2,NA,NA,TGTGCCAGCAGCTTAAGGGGTCAGGGGCCTTACTCTGGAAACACCATATATTTT,CASSLRGQGPYSGNTIYF
TRBJ2-7,TRBV3-1/TRBV3-2,NA,NA,TGTGCCAGCAGACACAGCGGCGGAACCGCCTACGAGCAGTACTTC,CASRHSGGTAYEQYF
TRBJ2-5,TRBV12-5,NA,once,TGTGCTAGTGCCCCTCCCGGAGGCGGGACCCAGTACTTC,CASAPPGGGTQYF
TRBJ1-2,TRBV4-3,TRBD1,once,TGCGCCAGCAGCCAGGGCAGGGACAGGGGGCGAGGCTACACCTTC,CASSQGRDRGRGYTF
TRBJ2-7,TRBV7-2,NA,NA,TGTGCCAGCAGCTTAACGGCCGAGCAGTACTTC,CASSLTAEQYF
TRBJ2-7,TRBV21-1,NA,NA,TGTGCCAGCAGCAAAGGGAAGCGGGATGTCTACGAGCAGTACTTC,CASSKGKRDVYEQYF
TRBJ1-2,TRBV11-2,TRBD1,NA,TGTGCCAGCAGCTCGGGACAGGGAGGCGAGGGCTACACCTTC,CASSSGQGGEGYTF